This T cell receptor (beta chain) is drawn from a study of blood T cell repertoires in COVID-19. The wider study: Donors in the United States, Italy and Spain gave samples during acute or convalescent COVID-19. T cells, B-cell-depleted T cells, or PBMCs supplied cDNA or gDNA.

This clone has just a few counts. The CDR3 has 11 residues. The V and J ends lost 4 bases and 6 bases respectively, with 4 bases between them. From germline, CDR1 is MNHNY and CDR2 SVGAGI (reference sequence). Per the original methods: Reference gene primer amplification gave estimated nucleated cell counts. Some clones are missing from TCRdb's copy, which holds only in-frame ones; the method was immunoSEQ multiplex PCR. V and J calls plus clone size are reproduced from that table; the DNA served to infer D and trimming. The profile shows 90,000 or so clones, 70% to 85% of them singletons. The genes are TRBV6-6 and TRBJ1-5; no definite D call. This clonotype originated in a man aged 55 to 70 with acute or convalescent COVID-19. Sequencing was done on a sample of peripheral blood. The CDR3 DNA follows: TGTGCCAGCAGTTCGGGTCAGCCCCAGCATTTT. Its protein product is CASSSGQPQHF.